These T cell receptor beta chains were read from a single sample in a study of cytomegalovirus exposure and HLA in healthy donors. TCRdb keeps only in-frame clones here, not all; method: immunoSEQ multiplex PCR. The data hold under 95,000 clones, with under 95% observed a single time. Material for sequencing was PBMCs. These receptor sequences come from a man between 25 and 39 years old in good health and CMV-seronegative. Both conserved end residues are part of each CDR3. A D gene is named only where the DNA matches it firmly.

v_gene,d_gene,CDR3aa
TRBV11-1,-,CASSLEREQYF
TRBV27,-,CASRPSADSSYEQYF
TRBV19,TRBD1,CASGIGQGAGELFF
TRBV2,-,CASIRVGNPGLGEQYF
TRBV6-6,-,CASRYQAAAPGELFF
TRBV28,TRBD1,CASSNPGQGALEQYF
TRBV28,TRBD2,CASRHSGRAPTDTQYF
TRBV2,TRBD1,CASRGTGGLGANVLTF
TRBV9,TRBD2,CASSVGELTSGAYEQYF
TRBV4-1,-,CASSQAADFYNEQFF
TRBV5-5,TRBD1,CASSTGQASNQPQHF
TRBV11-2,TRBD2,CASSRLAGAIYEQYF
TRBV9,TRBD1,CASSVVRGGVETQYF
TRBV6-1,TRBD2,CASIPTGGVSYEQYF
TRBV7-3,-,CASSLTPTTRVYEQYF
TRBV5-4,TRBD2,CASSWRGGSPDTQYF
TRBV6-5,-,CASSYSKNYGYTF
TRBV18,TRBD1,CASSPDRAYEQYF
TRBV7-8,TRBD2,CASSLGGLAGTHF
TRBV5-6,-,CASSLMSGGANVLTF
TRBV7-2,TRBD1,CASSWDRNTEAFF
TRBV11-2,-,CASSFPGSYGYTF
TRBV27,TRBD1,CASSTGTGTEAFF
TRBV5-1,TRBD1,CASSLRTGGSNEQFF
TRBV2,-,CASSEVRVAYEQYF
TRBV14,-,CASSRSAPGDTQYF
TRBV6-1,-,CASSVTYEQYF
TRBV27,TRBD1,CASSPSRTGDFSGTEAFF
TRBV30,-,CAWNPFSWNYGYTF
TRBV13,-,CASNSVSGQGGSPGELFF
TRBV6-4,TRBD2,CASSDSPGLAPDTQYF
TRBV7-2,-,CASSYPSERGYTEAFF
TRBV5-1,-,CASSLFYSLAETQYF
TRBV19,TRBD1,CASTNRRTGGEDQPQHF
TRBV28,-,CASRPHGQFNTEAFF
TRBV19,TRBD1,CASSPDHRGAEAFF
TRBV19,TRBD1,CASSIEGTGGAAYNSPLHF
TRBV28,TRBD2,CASSFARGGSETQYF
TRBV6-5,-,CASSSGGYVHEQYF
TRBV6-1,TRBD1,CASRKDRGRADTQYF
TRBV19,-,CASSILGQASSTDTQYF
TRBV2,-,CASSFGYEQYF
TRBV19,-,CASSMGPADEKLFF
TRBV11-2,-,CASSWGEWHSTNEKLFF
TRBV9,TRBD1,CASSPLGTGPYEQYF
TRBV9,-,CASSQGSSYNSPLHF
TRBV6-6,TRBD1,CASKPDQGVRYEQYF
TRBV10-1,TRBD2,CASTEGSGRTGANNEQFF
TRBV6-6,-,CASSLGGGSYGYTF
TRBV7-9,TRBD1,CASSLGQGDEKLFF